This TCR beta chain was identified in a study of blood T cell repertoires in COVID-19. Study-level background: Material from acute and convalescent COVID-19 was sourced from the United States, Italy and Spain. PBMCs, B-cell-depleted T cells, or T cells were the source of the cDNA or gDNA that made up the material.

The CDR3 spans 16 residues. V gave up 5 bases and J gave up 8 bases; unmatched junction bases: 9. Germline V gene sequence: CDR1 MNHEY, CDR2 SMNVEV (reference sequence). In the study's own analysis: Amplifying reference gene primers gave estimates of nucleated cell counts. TCRdb's copy holds only in-frame clones and misses some; the assay was immunoSEQ multiplex PCR. That table gives V, J and clone size, and the DNA gave D and trimming. Of around 180,000 clones listed, less than 85% were seen once; the top ten hold 2.5% to 3.5%. This chain uses TRBV27 with TRBJ2-1; 13 bases match TRBD2. The specimen was peripheral blood. The receptor's source is a woman older than 75 with acute or convalescent COVID-19. Written as DNA, the CDR3 is TGTGCCAGCAGTATAACTAGCGGGAGGGCCGGGGATGAGCAGTTCTTC. It encodes CASSITSGRAGDEQFF.